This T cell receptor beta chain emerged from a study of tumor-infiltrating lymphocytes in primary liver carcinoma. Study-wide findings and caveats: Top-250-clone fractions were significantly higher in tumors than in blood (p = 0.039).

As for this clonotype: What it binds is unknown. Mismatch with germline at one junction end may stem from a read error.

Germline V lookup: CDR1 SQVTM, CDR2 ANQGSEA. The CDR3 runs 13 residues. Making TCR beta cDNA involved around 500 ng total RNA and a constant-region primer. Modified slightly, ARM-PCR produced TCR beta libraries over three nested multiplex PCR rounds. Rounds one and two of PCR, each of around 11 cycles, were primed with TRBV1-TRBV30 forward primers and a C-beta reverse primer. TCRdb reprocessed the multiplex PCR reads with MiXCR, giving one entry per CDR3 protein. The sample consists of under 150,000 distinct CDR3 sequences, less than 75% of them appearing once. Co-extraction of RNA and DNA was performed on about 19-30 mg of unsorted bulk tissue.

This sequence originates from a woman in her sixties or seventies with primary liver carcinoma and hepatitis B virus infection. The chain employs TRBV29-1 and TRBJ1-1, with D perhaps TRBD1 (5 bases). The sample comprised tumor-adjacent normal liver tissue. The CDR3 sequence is CSTLGDSSTEAFF. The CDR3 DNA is TGTAGCACCCTAGGGGACTCTAGCACTGAAGCTTTCTTT.